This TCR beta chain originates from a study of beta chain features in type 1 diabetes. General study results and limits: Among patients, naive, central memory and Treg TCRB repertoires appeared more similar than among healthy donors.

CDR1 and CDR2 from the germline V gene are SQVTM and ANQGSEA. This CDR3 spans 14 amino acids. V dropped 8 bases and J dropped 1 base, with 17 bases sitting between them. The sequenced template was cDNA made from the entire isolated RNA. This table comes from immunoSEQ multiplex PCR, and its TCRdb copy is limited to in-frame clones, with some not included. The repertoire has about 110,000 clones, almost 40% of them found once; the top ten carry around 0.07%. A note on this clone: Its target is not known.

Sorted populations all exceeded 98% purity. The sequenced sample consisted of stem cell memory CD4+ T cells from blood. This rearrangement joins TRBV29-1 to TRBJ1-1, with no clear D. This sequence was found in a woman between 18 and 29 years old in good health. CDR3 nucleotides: TGCAGCCCATGTTTAGACACCACGAACACTGAAGCTTTCTTT. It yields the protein CSPCLDTTNTEAFF.